These 7 T cell receptor beta chains were all obtained from the same sample, sequenced in a study of shared clonotypes between healthy human individuals. This table comes from immunoSEQ multiplex PCR, and its TCRdb copy is limited to in-frame clones, with some not included. In the table there are 950,000 to 1,100,000 clones, 70% to 80% of which are singletons. The sequenced material came from memory CD4+ T cells sorted from blood. Documented subset: CD45RA-negative fraction. The receptors originated from a man aged 18 to 30 in good health.

V is TRBV28 and J is TRBJ2-5; D possibly corresponds to TRBD1 (6 bases). The germline gives CDR1 MDHEN, CDR2 SYDVKM. The CDR3 is 15 amino acids. Deletions cut 7 bases from V and 1 base from J, with 16 bases between. The CDR3, as DNA: TGTGCCAGCATCCCAACCGGGACAAGCCAAGAGACCCAGTACTTC. Translation gives CASIPTGTSQETQYF.

V is TRBV18 and J is TRBJ2-3; no reliable D call. Germline lookup yields CDR1 KGHSH and CDR2 LQKENI. Between the trimmed V and J ends, which lost 5 bases and 1 base, there was a span of 7 bases. The length of the CDR3 is 13 residues. The CDR3 reads CASSSDRTDTQYF. DNA of the CDR3: TGTGCCAGCTCATCGGACCGCACAGATACGCAGTATTTT. Full variable domain (remainder filled in from reference TRBV18 and TRBJ2-3): NAGVMQNPRHLVRRRGQEARLRCSPMKGHSHVYWYRQLPEEGLKFMVYLQKENIIDESGMPKERFSAEFPKEGPSILRIQQVVRGDSAAYFCASSSDRTDTQYFGPGTRLTVL.

About this clone: This may be a read error, as it is one base from a much larger clone. This rearrangement joins TRBV6-5 to TRBJ2-7, with a possible D match to TRBD2 (5 bases). V was clipped by 2 bases and J by 1 base, with 6 bases between them. The CDR3 consists of 13 residues. From germline, CDR1 is MNHEY and CDR2 SVGAGI. In nucleotides, the CDR3 is TGTGCCAGCAGTTACAGGAGGTCCTACGAGCAGTACTTC. Its protein is CASSYRRSYEQYF.

J is TRBJ1-1 and V is TRBV6-6; D is uncertain. Germline loops: CDR1 MNHNY, CDR2 SVGAGI (reference sequence). The V and J ends lost 5 bases and 5 bases respectively, with 12 bases between them. The CDR3 spans 13 residues. DNA of the CDR3: TGTGCCAGCAGTAAAACGAGTGGGACTGAAGCTTTCTTT. Protein sequence: CASSKTSGTEAFF.

The chain couples TRBV19 to TRBJ2-7, with D perhaps matching TRBD2 (5 bases). Germline loops: CDR1 LNHDA, CDR2 SQIVND (reference sequence). The CDR3 runs to 13 residues. V was clipped by 4 bases and J by 2 bases, with 9 bases between them. CDR3 loop: CASSSRGTYEQYF. For the CDR3, the DNA is TGTGCCAGTAGTAGCCGGGGAACCTACGAGCAGTACTTC.

This clone showed up just once. This CDR3 is CASSDSGNTGELFF. For the CDR3, the DNA is TGTGCCAGCAGTGATTCTGGGAATACCGGGGAGCTGTTTTTT. The chain links TRBV6-1 to TRBJ2-2; no definite D call. Germline V lookup: CDR1 MNHNS, CDR2 SASEGT. The CDR3 is 14 residues long. Trimming left V 3 bases short and J 5 bases short, with 10 bases between.

This clone came up many times. The chain carries TRBV5-6 and TRBJ2-7, with 10 bases fitting TRBD1. The CDR3 covers 15 residues. In germline, CDR1 is SGHDT, CDR2 YYEEEE. The V and J ends lost 5 bases and 3 bases, in that order; junction bases with no gene match: 8. The chain's CDR3 is CASRKAGTGVYEQYF. The DNA for the CDR3 is TGTGCCAGCAGGAAGGCCGGGACAGGGGTCTACGAGCAGTACTTC.